A selection of T cell receptor beta chains follows, all from one sample in a study of blood T cell repertoires in COVID-19. Profiling relied on immunoSEQ multiplex PCR, and the TCRdb table lists in-frame clones only, not all of them. Of about 130,000 clones listed, more than 90% are singletons. Material for sequencing was peripheral blood. The receptors stem from a man between 45 and 60 years old with active COVID-19. Each CDR3 is given with its conserved first and last residue. D genes are given only for firm matches. Clone size is shown for a subset of rows, as once, few, many or a class of expanded clone.

cdr3_nt | cdr3_aa | j_call | d_call | v_call | clone_size
TGTGCCATCTCCGACAGGGGAGGAACTGAAGCTTTCTTT | CAISDRGGTEAFF | TRBJ1-1 | TRBD1 | TRBV10-3 | -
TGTGCCAGTAATATACAGAACACTGAAGCTTTCTTT | CASNIQNTEAFF | TRBJ1-1 | - | TRBV19 | -
TGTGCCAGCAGCTCTTCCGGGGGTGGCCTTTTTAATGAAAAACTGTTTTTT | CASSSSGGGLFNEKLFF | TRBJ1-4 | - | TRBV28 | -
TGTGCCAGCAGCTTAGCGGGGGGGCCTTCCGAGCAGTACTTC | CASSLAGGPSEQYF | TRBJ2-7 | - | TRBV7-2 | once
TGTGCCAGCAGTTACTCGAGAGTGTACAATGAGCAGTTCTTC | CASSYSRVYNEQFF | TRBJ2-1 | - | TRBV6-6 | few
TGTGCTAGTTCTGTGAACACTGAAGCTTTCTTT | CASSVNTEAFF | TRBJ1-1 | - | TRBV7-9 | -
TGTGCCAGCAGCCACCGGGACAGCCTTGGAAACACCATATATTTT | CASSHRDSLGNTIYF | TRBJ1-3 | TRBD1 | TRBV7-8 | -
TGCGCCAGCAGCGGCCGACAGGGAATCTTATACAATGAGCAGTTCTTC | CASSGRQGILYNEQFF | TRBJ2-1 | TRBD1 | TRBV5-1 | -
TGCGCCAGCAGCCAGCGGGAGGGTTTAAATGAAAAACTGTTTTTT | CASSQREGLNEKLFF | TRBJ1-4 | - | TRBV4-1 | few
TGCGCCAGCAGCCAAGTCCTAGCGGCCTACAATGAGCAGTTCTTC | CASSQVLAAYNEQFF | TRBJ2-1 | TRBD2 | TRBV4-1 | -
TGTGCCAGCAGTTTGGATCACCGGGGGAACACTGAAGCTTTCTTT | CASSLDHRGNTEAFF | TRBJ1-1 | - | TRBV27 | -
TGTGCCAGCAGCCCAGGACTAGCGGGGGGTGGCTACAATGAGCAGTTCTTC | CASSPGLAGGGYNEQFF | TRBJ2-1 | TRBD2 | TRBV3-1/TRBV3-2 | -
TGTGCCAGCAGTTGTGGGACAGGGGGTTGCGAGCAGTACTTC | CASSCGTGGCEQYF | TRBJ2-7 | TRBD1 | TRBV27 | -
TGTGCCAGCAGCTTAATGGGACAGGGAATACGAAATCAGCCCCAGCATTTT | CASSLMGQGIRNQPQHF | TRBJ1-5 | TRBD1 | TRBV7-2 | few
TGCGCCAGCAGCTTGGACGGGAGGTACGAGCAGTACTTC | CASSLDGRYEQYF | TRBJ2-7 | TRBD2 | TRBV5-1 | few
TGTGCCATCAGCCACGACAGGAACACTGAAGCTTTCTTT | CAISHDRNTEAFF | TRBJ1-1 | - | TRBV10-3 | -
TGTGCCAGCAGTTTGGCGGCCTACAATGAGCAGTTCTTC | CASSLAAYNEQFF | TRBJ2-1 | - | TRBV6-2/TRBV6-3 | -
TGTGCCAGTAGTATCAGCGCGGGGGGTAATCAGCCCCAGCATTTT | CASSISAGGNQPQHF | TRBJ1-5 | - | TRBV19 | -
TGTGCCAGCAGTCCCACAGGGTTGGGTGAAGCTTTCTTT | CASSPTGLGEAFF | TRBJ1-1 | - | TRBV6-5 | -
TGTGCCAGCAGCGTAGGTTGGGGGGTCAACAGGAACACTGAAGCTTTCTTT | CASSVGWGVNRNTEAFF | TRBJ1-1 | - | TRBV9 | -
TGTGCCAGCAGCTTAGTCCCGGGGGGGAATGAGCAGTTCTTC | CASSLVPGGNEQFF | TRBJ2-1 | TRBD2 | TRBV7-9 | -
TGTGCCAGCAGCGTAGCCACTAGCGGTTACAATGAGCAGTTCTTC | CASSVATSGYNEQFF | TRBJ2-1 | TRBD2 | TRBV9 | -
TGTGCCAGCACTCGTACAGGGGGCGGCAATCAGCCCCAGCATTTT | CASTRTGGGNQPQHF | TRBJ1-5 | TRBD1 | TRBV6-6 | -
- | CASSFGPGSGGYTF | TRBJ1-2 | - | TRBV5-1 | -
TGTGCCAGCAGCTTGGAGGGGGCCTACAATGAGCAGTTCTTC | CASSLEGAYNEQFF | TRBJ2-1 | - | TRBV5-5 | -
TGTGCCAGCAGCGTAGTCCCGACAGAACAAGAGACCCAGTACTTC | CASSVVPTEQETQYF | TRBJ2-5 | - | TRBV9 | -
TGTGCCAGCTCATCATCACCCCCCCAGGGAGGCACTGAAGCTTTCTTT | CASSSSPPQGGTEAFF | TRBJ1-1 | - | TRBV18 | -
TGTGCCAGCAGCCCCCGTGACGGACAACAACAAGAGACCCAGTACTTC | CASSPRDGQQQETQYF | TRBJ2-5 | - | TRBV4-2 | -
TGTGCCAGCTCACCAACCACGGGGGTTGGTGTATTGGAGCAGTTCTTC | CASSPTTGVGVLEQFF | TRBJ2-1 | - | TRBV18 | -
TGTGCCTGGAGTTTGGGACAGGGGAGCAATCAGCCCCAGCATTTT | CAWSLGQGSNQPQHF | TRBJ1-5 | TRBD1 | TRBV30 | -
TGTGCCAGCAGCCGTACAGGGGACACTGAAGCTTTCTTT | CASSRTGDTEAFF | TRBJ1-1 | TRBD1 | TRBV9 | -
TGTGCCAGCAGCCCCTTTGTGCGGGGGGGCTCCACAGATACGCAGTATTTT | CASSPFVRGGSTDTQYF | TRBJ2-3 | TRBD2 | TRBV4-2 | few
TGTGCCACCAACGCAGGGGGAACGAACACTGAAGCTTTCTTT | CATNAGGTNTEAFF | TRBJ1-1 | TRBD1 | TRBV19 | -
TGTGCCAGCAGCTCCGAAAGACTAGCGGGGGCAGACTACAATGAGCAGTTCTTC | CASSSERLAGADYNEQFF | TRBJ2-1 | TRBD2 | TRBV7-8 | -
TGTGCCAGAGGCGGGGTACTAGCCAATGAGCAGTTCTTC | CARGGVLANEQFF | TRBJ2-1 | - | TRBV7-2 | -